This T cell receptor (beta chain) stems from a study of blood T cell repertoires in COVID-19. Background on the study: Researchers got acute and convalescent COVID-19 samples from the United States, Italy and Spain. Sample material is recorded as cDNA or gDNA derived from T cells, B-cell-depleted T cells, or PBMCs.

CDR1 and CDR2 (germline): KGHDR, SFDVKD. J lost 7 bases, V lost 4 bases, and 8 bases had no gene match. The CDR3 has 16 amino acids. Original processing methods: Reference gene primer amplification in the assay estimated nucleated cell counts. TCRdb keeps only in-frame clones here, not all; method: immunoSEQ multiplex PCR. V, J and clone size derive from that table, while D and trimming were established from the DNA sequence. The sample records 18,000 or so clones, roughly 80% being singletons. The chain combines TRBV24-1 with TRBJ2-1; 11 bases align to TRBD1. The clonotype was recovered from a man older than 75 with acute or convalescent COVID-19. Sequencing input: peripheral blood. CDR3 residues: CATSDQPGTGGNEQFF. CDR3 DNA sequence: TGTGCCACCAGTGACCAACCCGGGACAGGGGGTAATGAGCAGTTCTTC.